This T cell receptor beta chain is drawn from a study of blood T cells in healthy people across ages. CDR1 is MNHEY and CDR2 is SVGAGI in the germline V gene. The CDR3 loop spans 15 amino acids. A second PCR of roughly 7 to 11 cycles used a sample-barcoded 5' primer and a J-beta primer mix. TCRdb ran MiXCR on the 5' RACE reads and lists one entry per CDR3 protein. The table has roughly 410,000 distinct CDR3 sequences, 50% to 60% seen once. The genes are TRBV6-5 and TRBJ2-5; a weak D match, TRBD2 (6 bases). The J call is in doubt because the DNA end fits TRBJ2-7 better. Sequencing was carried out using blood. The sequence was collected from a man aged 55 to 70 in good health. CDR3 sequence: CASSYSGSTSHEQYF. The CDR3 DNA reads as TGTGCCAGCAGTTATTCCGGGAGTACTTCTCACGAGCAGTACTTC.